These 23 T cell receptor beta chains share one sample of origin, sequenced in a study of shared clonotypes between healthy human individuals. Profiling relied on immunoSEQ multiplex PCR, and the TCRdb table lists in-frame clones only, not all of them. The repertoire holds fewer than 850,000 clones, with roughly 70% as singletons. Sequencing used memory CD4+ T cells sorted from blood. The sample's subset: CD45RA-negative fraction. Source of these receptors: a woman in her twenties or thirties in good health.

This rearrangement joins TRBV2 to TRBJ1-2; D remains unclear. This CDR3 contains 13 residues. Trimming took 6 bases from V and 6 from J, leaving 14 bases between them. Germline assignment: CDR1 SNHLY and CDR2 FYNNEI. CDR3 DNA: TGTGCCAGCAGGGCCCTGGGCGTTCATGGCTACACCTTC. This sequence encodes CASRALGVHGYTF.

CDR3 region: CAWSVTVSYEQFF. The CDR3 nucleotides read TGTGCCTGGAGTGTAACGGTTAGTTATGAGCAGTTCTTC. This chain joins TRBV30 and TRBJ2-1; no clear D. Germline CDR1 is GTSNPN and CDR2 is SVGIG (reference sequence). Trimming removed 0 bases at V and 8 bases at J, with 11 bases between. The CDR3 totals 13 residues.

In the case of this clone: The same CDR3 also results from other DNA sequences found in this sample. CDR3 bases: TGTGCCAGCAGTTTAAGCCAGGCAAATCAGCCCCAGCATTTT. The encoded protein is CASSLSQANQPQHF. This sequence joins TRBV27 and TRBJ1-5; no clear D gene. Germline V CDR1 and CDR2: MNHEY, SMNVEV (reference sequence). The V gene lost 2 bases and the J gene lost 4 bases, with 9 bases spanning the gap. This CDR3 is 14 amino acids long.

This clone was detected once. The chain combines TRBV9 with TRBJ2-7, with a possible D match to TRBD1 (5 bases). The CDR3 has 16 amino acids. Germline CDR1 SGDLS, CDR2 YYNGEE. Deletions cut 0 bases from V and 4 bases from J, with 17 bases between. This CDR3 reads CASSVVLGKTEYEQYF. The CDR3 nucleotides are TGTGCCAGCAGCGTAGTTCTGGGGAAGACAGAGTACGAGCAGTACTTC.

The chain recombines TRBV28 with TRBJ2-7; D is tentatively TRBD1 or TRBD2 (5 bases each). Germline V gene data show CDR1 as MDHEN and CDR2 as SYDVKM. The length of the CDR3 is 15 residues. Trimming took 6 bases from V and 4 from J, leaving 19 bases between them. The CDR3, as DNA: TGTGCCAGCAGATCCCGGGGCCCACCGAATTACGAGCAGTACTTC. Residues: CASRSRGPPNYEQYF.

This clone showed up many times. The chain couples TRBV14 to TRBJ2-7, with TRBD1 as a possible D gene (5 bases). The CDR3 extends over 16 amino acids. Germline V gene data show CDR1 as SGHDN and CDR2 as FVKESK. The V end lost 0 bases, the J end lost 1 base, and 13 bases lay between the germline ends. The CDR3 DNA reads TGTGCCAGCAGCCAAGATCGCCAGGGCTATTCCTACGAGCAGTACTTC. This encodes CASSQDRQGYSYEQYF. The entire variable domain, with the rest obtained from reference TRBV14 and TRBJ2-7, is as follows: EAGVTQFPSHSVIEKGQTVTLRCDPISGHDNLYWYRRVMGKEIKFLLHFVKESKQDESGMPNNRFLAERTGGTYSTLKVQPAELEDSGVYFCASSQDRQGYSYEQYFGPGTRLTVT.

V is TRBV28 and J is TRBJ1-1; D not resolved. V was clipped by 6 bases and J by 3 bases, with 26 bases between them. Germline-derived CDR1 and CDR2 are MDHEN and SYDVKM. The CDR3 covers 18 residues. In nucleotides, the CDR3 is TGTGCCAGCAGAAAATTTAACCTTTGGGGTCACCTAGACACTGAAGCTTTCTTT. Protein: CASRKFNLWGHLDTEAFF.

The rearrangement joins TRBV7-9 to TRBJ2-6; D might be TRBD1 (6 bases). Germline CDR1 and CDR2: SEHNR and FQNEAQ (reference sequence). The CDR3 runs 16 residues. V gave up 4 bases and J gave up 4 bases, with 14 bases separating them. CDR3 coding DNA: TGTGCCAGCAGCTACTTGACAGGATCCGGGGCCAACGTCCTGACTTTC. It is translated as CASSYLTGSGANVLTF.

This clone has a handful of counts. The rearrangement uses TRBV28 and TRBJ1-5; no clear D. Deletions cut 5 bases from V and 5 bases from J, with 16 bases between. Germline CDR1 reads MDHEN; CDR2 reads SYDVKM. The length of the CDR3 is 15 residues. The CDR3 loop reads CASSPPRLLYQPQHF. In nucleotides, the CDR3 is TGTGCCAGCAGTCCACCGCGCCTCCTCTATCAGCCCCAGCATTTT.

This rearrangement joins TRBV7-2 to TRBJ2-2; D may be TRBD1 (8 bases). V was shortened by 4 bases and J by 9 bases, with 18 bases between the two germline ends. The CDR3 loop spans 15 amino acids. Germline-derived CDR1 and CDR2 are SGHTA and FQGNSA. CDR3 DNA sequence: TGTGCCAGCAGCTCCAAAAGCGGGACAGGCAGGGAGCTGTTTTTT. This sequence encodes CASSSKSGTGRELFF.

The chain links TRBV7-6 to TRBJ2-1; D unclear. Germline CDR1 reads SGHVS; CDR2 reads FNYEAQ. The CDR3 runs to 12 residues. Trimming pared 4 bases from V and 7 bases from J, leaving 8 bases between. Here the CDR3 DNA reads TGTGCCAGCAGCTCGCTTCAGAATGAGCAGTTCTTC. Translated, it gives CASSSLQNEQFF. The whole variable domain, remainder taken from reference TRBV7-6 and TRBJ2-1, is GAGVSQSPRYKVTKRGQDVALRCDPISGHVSLYWYRQALGQGPEFLTYFNYEAQQDKSGLPNDRFSAERPEGSISTLTIQRTEQRDSAMYRCASSSLQNEQFFGPGTRLTVL.

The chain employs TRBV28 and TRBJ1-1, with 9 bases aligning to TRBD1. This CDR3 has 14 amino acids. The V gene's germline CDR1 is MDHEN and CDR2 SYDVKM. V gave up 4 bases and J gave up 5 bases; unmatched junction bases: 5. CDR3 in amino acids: CASSSNRGRTEAFF. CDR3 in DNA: TGTGCCAGCAGTTCCAACAGGGGGCGGACTGAAGCTTTCTTT.

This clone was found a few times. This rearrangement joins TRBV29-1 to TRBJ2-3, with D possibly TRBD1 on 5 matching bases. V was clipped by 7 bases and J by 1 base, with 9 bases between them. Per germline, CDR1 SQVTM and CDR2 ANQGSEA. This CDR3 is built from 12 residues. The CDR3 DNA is TGCAGCGCTGACAGCGGCACAGATACGCAGTATTTT. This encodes CSADSGTDTQYF.

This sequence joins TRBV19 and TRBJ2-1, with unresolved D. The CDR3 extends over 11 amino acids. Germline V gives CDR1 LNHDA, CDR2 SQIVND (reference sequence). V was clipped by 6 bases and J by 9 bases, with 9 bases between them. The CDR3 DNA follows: TGTGCCAGTAGGAATCTTGGTGAGCAGTTCTTC. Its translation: CASRNLGEQFF.

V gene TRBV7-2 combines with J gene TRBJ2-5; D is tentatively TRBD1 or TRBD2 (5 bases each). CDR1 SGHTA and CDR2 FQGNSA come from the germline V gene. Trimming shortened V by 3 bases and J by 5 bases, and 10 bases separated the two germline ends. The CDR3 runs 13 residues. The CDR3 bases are TGTGCCAGCAGCTTGGGACCTGGGGAGACCCAGTACTTC. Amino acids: CASSLGPGETQYF. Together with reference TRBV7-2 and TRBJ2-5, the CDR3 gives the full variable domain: GAGVSQSPSNKVTEKGKDVELRCDPISGHTALYWYRQSLGQGLEFLIYFQGNSAPDKSGLPSDRFSAERTGGSVSTLTIQRTQQEDSAVYLCASSLGPGETQYFGPGTRLLVL.

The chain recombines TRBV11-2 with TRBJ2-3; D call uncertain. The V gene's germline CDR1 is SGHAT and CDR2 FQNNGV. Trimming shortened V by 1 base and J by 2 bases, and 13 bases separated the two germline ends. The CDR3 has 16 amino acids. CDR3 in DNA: TGTGCCAGCAGCTTAGCGGCATCAGGATTCACAGATACGCAGTATTTT. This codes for CASSLAASGFTDTQYF.

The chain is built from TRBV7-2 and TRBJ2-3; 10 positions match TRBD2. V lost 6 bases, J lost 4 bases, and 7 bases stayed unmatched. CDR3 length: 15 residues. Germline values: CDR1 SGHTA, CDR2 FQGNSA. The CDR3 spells CASRNPSGSADTQYF. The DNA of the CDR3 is TGTGCCAGCAGAAATCCTAGCGGGAGCGCAGATACGCAGTATTTT.

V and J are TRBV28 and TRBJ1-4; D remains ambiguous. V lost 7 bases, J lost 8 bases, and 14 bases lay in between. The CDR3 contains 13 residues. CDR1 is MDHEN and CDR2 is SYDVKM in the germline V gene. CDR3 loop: CASTENREEKLFF. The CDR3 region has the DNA TGTGCCAGCACCGAAAATAGGGAAGAAAAACTGTTTTTT.

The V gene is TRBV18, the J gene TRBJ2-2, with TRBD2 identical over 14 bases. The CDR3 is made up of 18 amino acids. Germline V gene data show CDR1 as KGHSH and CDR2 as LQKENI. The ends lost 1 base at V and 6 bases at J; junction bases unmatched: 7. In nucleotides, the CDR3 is TGTGCCAGCTCACCACTTCATGGACTAGCGGGAGGAGCCGGGGAGCTGTTTTTT. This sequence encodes CASSPLHGLAGGAGELFF.

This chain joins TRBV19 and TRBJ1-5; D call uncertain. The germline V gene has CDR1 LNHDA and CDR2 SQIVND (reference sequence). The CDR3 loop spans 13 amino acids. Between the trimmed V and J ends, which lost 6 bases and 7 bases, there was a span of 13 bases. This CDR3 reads CASRDLTPQPQHF. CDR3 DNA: TGTGCCAGTAGAGACCTTACCCCCCAGCCCCAGCATTTT.

CDR3 DNA: TGTGCCAGTAGTATGGGACTCTCCACAGATACGCAGTATTTT. It yields the protein CASSMGLSTDTQYF. The chain couples TRBV19 to TRBJ2-3; TRBD2 is a possible D gene (6 bases). Germline loops: CDR1 LNHDA, CDR2 SQIVND (reference sequence). V was shortened by 3 bases and J by 2 bases, with 9 bases between the two germline ends. The CDR3 totals 14 residues.

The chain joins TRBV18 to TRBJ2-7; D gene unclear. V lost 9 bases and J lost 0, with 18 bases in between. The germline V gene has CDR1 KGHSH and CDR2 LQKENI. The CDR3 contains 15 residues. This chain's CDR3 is CARPNRAESSYEQYF. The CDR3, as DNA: TGTGCCAGACCAAATCGGGCGGAGAGCTCCTACGAGCAGTACTTC.

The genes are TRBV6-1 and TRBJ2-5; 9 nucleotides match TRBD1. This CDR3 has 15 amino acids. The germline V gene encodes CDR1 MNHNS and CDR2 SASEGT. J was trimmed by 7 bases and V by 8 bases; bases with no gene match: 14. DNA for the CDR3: TGTGCCAGCGCCCAGGGACAGGGTGGTTCGGGGACCCAGTACTTC. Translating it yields CASAQGQGGSGTQYF.